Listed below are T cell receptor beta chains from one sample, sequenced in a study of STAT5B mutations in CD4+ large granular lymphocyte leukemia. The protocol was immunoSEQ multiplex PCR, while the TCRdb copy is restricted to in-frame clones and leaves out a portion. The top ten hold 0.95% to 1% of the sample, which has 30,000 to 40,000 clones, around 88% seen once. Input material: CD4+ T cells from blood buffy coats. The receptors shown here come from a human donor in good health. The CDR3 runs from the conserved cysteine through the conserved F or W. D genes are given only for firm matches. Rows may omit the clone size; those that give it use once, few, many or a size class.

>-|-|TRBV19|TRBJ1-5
TGTGCCACCTTACAGGGAGGCAATCAGCCCCAGCATTTT
CATLQGGNQPQHF
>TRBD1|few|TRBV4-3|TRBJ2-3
TGCGCCAGCAGCGATACAGGGGGGACCGATACGCAGTATTTT
CASSDTGGTDTQYF
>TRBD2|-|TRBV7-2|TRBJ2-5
TGTGCCAGCAGCTCCGCCCTGGCTAGCGGGGGGGGAGAGACCCAGTACTTC
CASSSALASGGGETQYF
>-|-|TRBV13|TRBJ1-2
TGTGCCACCACCAGGGGCGAGGCTAACTATGGCTACACCTTC
CATTRGEANYGYTF
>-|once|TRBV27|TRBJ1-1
TGTGCCAGCAGTCCCCAGGGCTTCACTGAAGCTTTCTTT
CASSPQGFTEAFF
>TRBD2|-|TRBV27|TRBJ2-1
TGTGCCAGCAGTGGGAGCGGGGGGGCCGTATATGAGCAGTTCTTC
CASSGSGGAVYEQFF
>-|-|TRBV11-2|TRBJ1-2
TGTGCCAGCAGCTTAGGGTCAGGGTGGGGCTATGGCTACACCTTC
CASSLGSGWGYGYTF
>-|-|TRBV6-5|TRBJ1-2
TGTGCCAGCAGGTTGACGGGCAGTGGCTACACCTTC
CASRLTGSGYTF
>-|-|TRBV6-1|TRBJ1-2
TGTGCCAGCAGTGAAGCGCCAAGGTATGGCTACACCTTC
CASSEAPRYGYTF
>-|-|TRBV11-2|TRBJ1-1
TGTGCCAGCAGCTTAGATTTGCTATATACTGAAGCTTTCTTT
CASSLDLLYTEAFF
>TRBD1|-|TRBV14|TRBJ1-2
TGTGCCAGCAGCCACCGGACAGGGGTTGACTATGGCTACACCTTC
CASSHRTGVDYGYTF
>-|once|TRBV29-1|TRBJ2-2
TGCAGCTTCTCGATCCGGGGCACCGGGGAGCTGTTTTTT
CSFSIRGTGELFF
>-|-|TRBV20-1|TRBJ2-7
TGCAGTGCTAGAAGGGAATACGAGCAGTACTTC
CSARREYEQYF
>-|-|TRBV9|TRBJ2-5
TGTGCCAGCAGCCCTACCGGACTGGCCTGGGGCGAGACCCAGTACTTC
CASSPTGLAWGETQYF
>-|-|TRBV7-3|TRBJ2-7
TGTGCCACCGGGGCGGGGGCGGTCTACGAGCAGTACTTC
CATGAGAVYEQYF
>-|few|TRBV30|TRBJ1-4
TGTGCCTGGAGCCCCGACCCCGAAAAACTGTTTTTT
CAWSPDPEKLFF
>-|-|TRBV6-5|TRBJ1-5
TGTGCCAGCAGTTACGATGGGGGCCAGCCCCAGCATTTT
CASSYDGGQPQHF
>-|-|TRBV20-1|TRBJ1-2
TGCAGTGCTCAGGGCTACACCTTC
CSAQGYTF
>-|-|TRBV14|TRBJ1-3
TGTGCCAGCAGCCACATAGGTGGCAGGGCTGGAAACACCATATATTTT
CASSHIGGRAGNTIYF
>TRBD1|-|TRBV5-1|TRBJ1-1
TGCGCCAGCAGCGGAGGCCGCGGGGGACAGGGGGATCGAGCTTTCTTT
CASSGGRGGQGDRAFF
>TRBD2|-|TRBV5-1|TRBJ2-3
TGCGCCAGCAGACAAAGACTAGCGGGAGGCACAGATACGCAGTATTTT
CASRQRLAGGTDTQYF
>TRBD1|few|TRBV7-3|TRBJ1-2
TGTGCCAGCAGTCTCGCCGGGACAGGCGGTGGCTACACCTTC
CASSLAGTGGGYTF
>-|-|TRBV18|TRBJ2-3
TGTGCCAGCTCACCCCCTAGTGGGTGGACGCAGTATTTT
CASSPPSGWTQYF
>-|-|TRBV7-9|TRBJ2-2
TGTGCCAGCAGCTTACAGGGGACTGCCGCCGGGGAGCTGTTTTTT
CASSLQGTAAGELFF
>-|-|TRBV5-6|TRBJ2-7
TGTGCCAGCAGCTTGGAGGAGGCTAGCTCCTACGAGCAGTACTTC
CASSLEEASSYEQYF
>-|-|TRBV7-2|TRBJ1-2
TGTGCCAGCAGCCCCCTCCGTGGCTACACCTTC
CASSPLRGYTF
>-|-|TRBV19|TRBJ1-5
TGTGCCAGTAGTATAGAACCACATGAGCAGCCCCAGCATTTT
CASSIEPHEQPQHF
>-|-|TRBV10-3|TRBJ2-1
TGTGCCATCAGTGAGTCCTCCCTCACAGGTCGTTCCAATGAGCAGTTCTTC
CAISESSLTGRSNEQFF
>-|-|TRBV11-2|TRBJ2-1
TGTGCCAGCAGCTTTGTTGAGCAGTTCTTC
CASSFVEQFF
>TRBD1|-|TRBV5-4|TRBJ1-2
TGTGCCAGCAGCCCACCAGGGACAGGCAGGATGGCTAACTATGGCTACACCTTC
CASSPPGTGRMANYGYTF
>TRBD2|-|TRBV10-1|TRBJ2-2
TGCGCCAGCAGAGCGGGGGCCGACACCGGGGAGCTGTTTTTT
CASRAGADTGELFF
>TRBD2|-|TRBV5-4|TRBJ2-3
TGTGCCAGCAGGACAGCGGGGGGACGGCATACGCAGTATTTT
CASRTAGGRHTQYF
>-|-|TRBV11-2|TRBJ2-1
TGTGCCATACCGCGTCAGGGAGGCTACAATGAGCAGTTCTTC
CAIPRQGGYNEQFF
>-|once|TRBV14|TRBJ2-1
TGTGCCAGCAGCCAAGAGGGACAGCGTGGGGTCTCCGGGGCAGTAGCGGAGTTCTTC
CASSQEGQRGVSGAVAEFF
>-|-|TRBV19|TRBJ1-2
TGTGCCAGTAGTATTAGTCCCAGGGCTCCCTATGGCTACACCTTC
CASSISPRAPYGYTF
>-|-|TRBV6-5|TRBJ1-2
TGTGCCAGCAGTGTAGACAGCGGTACCGGCTACACCTTC
CASSVDSGTGYTF
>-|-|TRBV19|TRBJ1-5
TGTGCCAGTAGTCCCCAGGGGAGCAATCAGCCCCAGCATTTT
CASSPQGSNQPQHF